One sample yielded the 2 T cell receptor beta chains listed below, sequenced in a study of metastatic and nonmetastatic thyroid tumors. Using MiXCR, TCRdb reanalyzed the PCR reads. The top ten hold roughly 22% of the sample, which has some 15,000 clones, 22% seen once. Patients were all untreated before their thyroid surgery. The specimen sequenced was adjacent normal tissue. These receptors were obtained from a female donor with papillary thyroid cancer or a benign thyroid nodule (not recorded which). Some clones in this sample may be carry-over from other donors' samples.

The V and J genes are TRBV7-3 and TRBJ2-7, with TRBD1 matching over 8 bases. This CDR3 contains 13 residues. V lost 5 bases and J lost 5; bases outside the gene matches: 5. Germline V gene sequence: CDR1 SGHTA, CDR2 FQGTGA. CDR3: CASSPDRDDEQYF. The CDR3 nucleotides read TGTGCCAGCAGCCCGGACAGGGACGACGAGCAGTACTTC.

This clone was observed a handful of times. The chain recombines TRBV11-3 with TRBJ2-7; tentatively, D is TRBD2 (7 bases). Between the trimmed V and J ends, which lost 0 bases and 4 bases, there was a span of 16 bases. The germline gives CDR1 SGHNT, CDR2 YENEEA. This CDR3 region has 16 residues. The CDR3 coding sequence is TGTGCCAGCAGCTTAGAGTCGGGGGGCGGGGATTACGAGCAGTACTTC. Its translation: CASSLESGGGDYEQYF.